These T cell receptor beta chains were read from a single sample in a study of CXCR3-negative and CXCR3-positive naive CD8 T cells. TCRdb re-called the 5' RACE reads and gives one entry per CDR3 protein, without DNA. Its table lists some 150,000 distinct CDR3 sequences. The specimen was naive CXCR3+ CD8+ T cells from blood. All receptors derive from a human donor in good health. Some clones in this sample may be carry-over from other donors' samples. CDR3s include the opening cysteine and the closing phenylalanine or tryptophan.

j_gene: TRBJ1-2; v_gene: TRBV20-1; CDR3aa: CSAREPIQANYGYTF
j_gene: TRBJ2-7; v_gene: TRBV10-3; CDR3aa: CAISDRTRGSYEQYF
j_gene: TRBJ2-7; v_gene: TRBV20-1; CDR3aa: CSAPRLAGVDFVQYF
j_gene: TRBJ1-1; v_gene: TRBV6-5; CDR3aa: CASSSGTLGTEAFF
j_gene: TRBJ2-7; v_gene: TRBV6-2/TRBV6-3; CDR3aa: CASSYTYEQYF
j_gene: TRBJ1-2; v_gene: TRBV25-1; CDR3aa: CASRGERYGYTF
j_gene: TRBJ2-2; v_gene: TRBV7-9; CDR3aa: CASSLAVRGYTGELFF
j_gene: TRBJ1-1; v_gene: TRBV4-1; CDR3aa: CASSQAPSERAFF
j_gene: TRBJ2-7; v_gene: TRBV2; CDR3aa: CASSPGTSLDEQYF
j_gene: TRBJ1-5; v_gene: TRBV12-3/TRBV12-4; CDR3aa: CASGKGNQPQHF
j_gene: TRBJ1-3; v_gene: TRBV5-1; CDR3aa: CASSLPGTSSGNTIYF
j_gene: TRBJ2-3; v_gene: TRBV6-5; CDR3aa: CASSYTGGADTQYF
j_gene: TRBJ2-6; v_gene: TRBV7-9; CDR3aa: CASRPGQGRPGANVLTF
j_gene: TRBJ2-3; v_gene: TRBV28; CDR3aa: CASSFQGRDTQYF
j_gene: TRBJ2-5; v_gene: TRBV5-1; CDR3aa: CASSLVSAEETQYF
j_gene: TRBJ2-7; v_gene: TRBV5-4; CDR3aa: CASSLGSLEQYF
j_gene: TRBJ2-7; v_gene: TRBV6-2/TRBV6-3; CDR3aa: CASRGVERLNVNYEQYF
j_gene: TRBJ1-5; v_gene: TRBV30; CDR3aa: CAWSVGGYQPQHF
j_gene: TRBJ1-1; v_gene: TRBV5-1; CDR3aa: CASSLEAGQGVGTEAFF
j_gene: TRBJ1-3; v_gene: TRBV28; CDR3aa: CASSLPGSGNTIYF
j_gene: TRBJ2-5; v_gene: TRBV2; CDR3aa: CASSVLAGSQNQETQYF
j_gene: TRBJ2-1; v_gene: TRBV29-1; CDR3aa: CSVEDRITYEQFF
j_gene: TRBJ2-1; v_gene: TRBV4-1; CDR3aa: CASSQGNTGINEQFF
j_gene: TRBJ2-7; v_gene: TRBV29-1; CDR3aa: CSVRDEISYEQYF
j_gene: TRBJ1-2; v_gene: TRBV7-9; CDR3aa: CASSQQGDTYGYTF
j_gene: TRBJ2-4; v_gene: TRBV10-3; CDR3aa: CAISSREFKNIQYF
j_gene: TRBJ2-1; v_gene: TRBV7-9; CDR3aa: CASSPLAFSHDEQFF
j_gene: TRBJ1-3; v_gene: TRBV29-1; CDR3aa: CSVEERTVYGNTIYF
j_gene: TRBJ2-7; v_gene: TRBV14; CDR3aa: CASSHAEGWEQYF
j_gene: TRBJ2-3; v_gene: TRBV5-6; CDR3aa: CASSLGAGGTDTQYF
j_gene: TRBJ2-5; v_gene: TRBV15; CDR3aa: CATSRGGEETQYF
j_gene: TRBJ1-2; v_gene: TRBV25-1; CDR3aa: CASSYPGHRVNGYTF
j_gene: TRBJ2-7; v_gene: TRBV29-1; CDR3aa: CSGGTGLEQYF
j_gene: TRBJ2-5; v_gene: TRBV29-1; CDR3aa: CSVEDLDRVETQYF
j_gene: TRBJ2-1; v_gene: TRBV19; CDR3aa: CASSIALYNEQFF
j_gene: TRBJ2-6; v_gene: TRBV4-2; CDR3aa: CASSQVQGFPEPSGANVLTF
j_gene: TRBJ2-7; v_gene: TRBV5-1; CDR3aa: CASSPSVGQGYEQYF
j_gene: TRBJ2-7; v_gene: TRBV28; CDR3aa: CASSLFKSSSYEQYF
j_gene: TRBJ2-1; v_gene: TRBV6-2/TRBV6-3; CDR3aa: CASSYEASDSGDNERFF
j_gene: TRBJ2-3; v_gene: TRBV7-6; CDR3aa: CASSSLAGGTDTQYF
j_gene: TRBJ2-3; v_gene: TRBV29-1; CDR3aa: CSERGDSTDTQYF
j_gene: TRBJ2-7; v_gene: TRBV29-1; CDR3aa: CSVVGEGRGEGRAFYEQYF
j_gene: TRBJ2-7; v_gene: TRBV4-2; CDR3aa: CASSQGGRAKDEQYF
j_gene: TRBJ2-7; v_gene: TRBV5-1; CDR3aa: CASRLTYEQYF
j_gene: TRBJ2-5; v_gene: TRBV20-1; CDR3aa: CSARAGLDTQYF
j_gene: TRBJ2-1; v_gene: TRBV9; CDR3aa: CASSATGLAGNEQFF
j_gene: TRBJ1-1; v_gene: TRBV7-2; CDR3aa: CASSSIGGSTEAFF
j_gene: TRBJ2-7; v_gene: TRBV12-3/TRBV12-4; CDR3aa: CASSLSPTGFGEQYF
j_gene: TRBJ2-3; v_gene: TRBV5-1; CDR3aa: CASNRPGALTDTQYF
j_gene: TRBJ1-1; v_gene: TRBV6-2/TRBV6-3; CDR3aa: CASSYRTDPEAFF
j_gene: TRBJ2-1; v_gene: TRBV9; CDR3aa: CASSKTGSETQYF
j_gene: TRBJ2-7; v_gene: TRBV14; CDR3aa: CASSPDRGLVEQYF
j_gene: TRBJ2-7; v_gene: TRBV10-3; CDR3aa: CAISDPETQSVEQYF
j_gene: TRBJ2-5; v_gene: TRBV7-9; CDR3aa: CAQHMVGETQYF
j_gene: TRBJ2-7; v_gene: TRBV23-1; CDR3aa: CASSQDRDTYYEQYF
j_gene: TRBJ1-1; v_gene: TRBV20-1; CDR3aa: CSASRQGLAFF
j_gene: TRBJ2-7; v_gene: TRBV19; CDR3aa: CASSFSTASSRAYEQYF